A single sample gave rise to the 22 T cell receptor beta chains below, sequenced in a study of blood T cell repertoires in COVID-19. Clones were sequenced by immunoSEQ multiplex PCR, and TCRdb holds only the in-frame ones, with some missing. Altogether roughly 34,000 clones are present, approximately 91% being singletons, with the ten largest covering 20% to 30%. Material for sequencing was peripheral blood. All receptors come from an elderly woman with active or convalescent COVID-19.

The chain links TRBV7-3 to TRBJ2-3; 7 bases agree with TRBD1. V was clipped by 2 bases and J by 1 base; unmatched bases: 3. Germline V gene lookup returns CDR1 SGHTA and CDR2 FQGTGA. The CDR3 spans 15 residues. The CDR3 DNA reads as TGTGCCAGCAGCTTAGAGGGGGCGGGCACAGATACGCAGTATTTT. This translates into CASSLEGAGTDTQYF.

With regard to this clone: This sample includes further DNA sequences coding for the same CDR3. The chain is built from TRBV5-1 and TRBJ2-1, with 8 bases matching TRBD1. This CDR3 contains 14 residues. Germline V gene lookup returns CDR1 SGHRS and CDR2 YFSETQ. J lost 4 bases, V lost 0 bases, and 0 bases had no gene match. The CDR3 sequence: CASSLGQGYNEQFF. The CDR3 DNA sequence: TGCGCCAGCAGCTTGGGACAGGGGTACAATGAGCAGTTCTTC.

The CDR3 sequence: CASSEGTGPGELFF. DNA of the CDR3: TGTGCCAGCAGTGAAGGGACAGGACCCGGGGAGCTGTTTTTT. This chain uses TRBV6-4 with TRBJ2-2, with 8 bases fitting TRBD1. The germline CDR1 and CDR2 sequences are MRHNA and SNTAGT. The trim removed 3 bases at V and 6 bases at J, leaving 3 bases unmatched. CDR3 length equals 14 residues.

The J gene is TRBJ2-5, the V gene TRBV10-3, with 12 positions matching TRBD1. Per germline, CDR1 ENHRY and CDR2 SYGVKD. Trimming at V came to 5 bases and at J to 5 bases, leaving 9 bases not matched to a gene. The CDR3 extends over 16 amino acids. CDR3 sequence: CAISKGGQGAAETQYF. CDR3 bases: TGTGCCATCAGTAAAGGGGGACAGGGGGCGGCGGAGACCCAGTACTTC.

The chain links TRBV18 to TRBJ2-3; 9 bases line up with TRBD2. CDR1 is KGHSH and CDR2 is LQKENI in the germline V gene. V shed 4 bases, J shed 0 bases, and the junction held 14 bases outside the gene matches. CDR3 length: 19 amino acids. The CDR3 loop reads CASSRSPRGGFTSTDTQYF. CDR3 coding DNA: TGTGCCAGCTCACGATCCCCGCGGGGGGGCTTCACTAGCACAGATACGCAGTATTTT.

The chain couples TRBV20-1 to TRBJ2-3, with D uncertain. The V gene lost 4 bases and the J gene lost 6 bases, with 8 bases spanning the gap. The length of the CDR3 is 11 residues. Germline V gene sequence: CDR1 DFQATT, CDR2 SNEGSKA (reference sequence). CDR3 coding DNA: TGCAGTGCTACTGCCCGGGATACGCAGTATTTT. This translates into CSATARDTQYF.

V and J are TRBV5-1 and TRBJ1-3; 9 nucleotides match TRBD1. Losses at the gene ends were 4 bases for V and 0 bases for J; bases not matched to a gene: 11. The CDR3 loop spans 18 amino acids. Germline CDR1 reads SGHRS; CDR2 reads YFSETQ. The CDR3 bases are TGCGCCAGCAGCCCCGGGACAGGGAACGGGGCCTCTGGAAACACCATATATTTT. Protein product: CASSPGTGNGASGNTIYF. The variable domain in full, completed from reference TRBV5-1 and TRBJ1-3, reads KAGVTQTPRYLIKTRGQQVTLSCSPISGHRSVSWYQQTPGQGLQFLFEYFSETQRNKGNFPGRFSGRQFSNSRSEMNVSTLELGDSALYLCASSPGTGNGASGNTIYFGEGSWLTVV.

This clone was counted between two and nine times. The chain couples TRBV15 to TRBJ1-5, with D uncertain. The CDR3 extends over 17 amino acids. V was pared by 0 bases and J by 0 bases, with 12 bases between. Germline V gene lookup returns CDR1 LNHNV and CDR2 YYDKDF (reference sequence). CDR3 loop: CATSREAMGYSNQPQHF. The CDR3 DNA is TGTGCCACCAGCAGAGAAGCGATGGGTTATAGCAATCAGCCCCAGCATTTT.

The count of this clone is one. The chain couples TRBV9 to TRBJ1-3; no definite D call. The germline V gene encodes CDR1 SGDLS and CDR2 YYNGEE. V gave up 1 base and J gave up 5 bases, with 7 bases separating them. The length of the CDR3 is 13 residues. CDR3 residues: CASSVNSRNTIYF. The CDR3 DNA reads TGTGCCAGCAGCGTAAACAGCAGAAACACCATATATTTT.

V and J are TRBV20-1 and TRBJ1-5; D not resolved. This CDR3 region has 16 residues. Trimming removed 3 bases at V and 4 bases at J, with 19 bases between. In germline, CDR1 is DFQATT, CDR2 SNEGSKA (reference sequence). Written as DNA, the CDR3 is TGCAGTGCTAGTTCGGGGTCCTCAACCTTTAATCAGCCCCAGCATTTT. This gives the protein CSASSGSSTFNQPQHF.

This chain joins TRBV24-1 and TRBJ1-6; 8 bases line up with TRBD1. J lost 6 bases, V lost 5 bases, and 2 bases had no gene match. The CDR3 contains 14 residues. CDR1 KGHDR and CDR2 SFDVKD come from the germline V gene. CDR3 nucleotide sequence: TGTGCCACCAGTGCCGGGACAGGTAATTCACCCCTCCACTTT. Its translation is CATSAGTGNSPLHF.

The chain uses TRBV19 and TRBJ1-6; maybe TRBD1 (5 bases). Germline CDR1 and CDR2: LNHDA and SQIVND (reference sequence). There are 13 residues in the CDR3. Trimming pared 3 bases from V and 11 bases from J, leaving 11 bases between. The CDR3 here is CASSMGRDPPLHF. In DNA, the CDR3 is TGTGCCAGTAGTATGGGGCGCGACCCACCCCTCCACTTT. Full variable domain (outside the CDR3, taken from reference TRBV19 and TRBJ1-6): DGGITQSPKYLFRKEGQNVTLSCEQNLNHDAMYWYRQDPGQGLRLIYYSQIVNDFQKGDIAEGYSVSREKKESFPLTVTSAQKNPTAFYLCASSMGRDPPLHFGNGTRLTVT.

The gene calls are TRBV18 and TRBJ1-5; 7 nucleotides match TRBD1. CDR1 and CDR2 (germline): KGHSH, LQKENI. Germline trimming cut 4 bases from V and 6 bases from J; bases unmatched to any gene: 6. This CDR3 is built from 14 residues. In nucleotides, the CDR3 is TGTGCCAGCTCACGAGGAGGGGGCGGTCAGCCCCAGCATTTT. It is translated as CASSRGGGGQPQHF.

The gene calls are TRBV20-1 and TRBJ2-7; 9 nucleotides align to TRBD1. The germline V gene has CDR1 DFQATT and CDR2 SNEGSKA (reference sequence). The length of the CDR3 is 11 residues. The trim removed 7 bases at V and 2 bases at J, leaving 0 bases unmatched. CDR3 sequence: CSGTGAYEQYF. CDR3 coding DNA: TGCAGTGGGACAGGGGCCTACGAGCAGTACTTC.

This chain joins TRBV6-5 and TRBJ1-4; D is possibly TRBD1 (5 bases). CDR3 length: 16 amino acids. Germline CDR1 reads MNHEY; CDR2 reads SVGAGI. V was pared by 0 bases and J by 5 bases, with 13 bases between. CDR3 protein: CASSYSGAALNEKLFF. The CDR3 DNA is TGTGCCAGCAGTTACTCTGGGGCCGCCTTAAATGAAAAACTGTTTTTT.

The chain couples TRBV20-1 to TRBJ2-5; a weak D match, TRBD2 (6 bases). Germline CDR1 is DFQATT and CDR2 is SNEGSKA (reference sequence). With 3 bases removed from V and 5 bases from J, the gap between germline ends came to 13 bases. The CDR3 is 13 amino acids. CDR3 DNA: TGCAGTGCTAGTTGGCGGGGATCGGAGACCCAGTACTTC. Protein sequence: CSASWRGSETQYF.

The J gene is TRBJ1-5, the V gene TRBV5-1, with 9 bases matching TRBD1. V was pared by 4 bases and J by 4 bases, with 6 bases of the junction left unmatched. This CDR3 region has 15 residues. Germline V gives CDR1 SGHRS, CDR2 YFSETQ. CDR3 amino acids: CASSLETGGNQPQHF. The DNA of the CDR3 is TGCGCCAGCAGCCTAGAGACAGGGGGTAATCAGCCCCAGCATTTT.

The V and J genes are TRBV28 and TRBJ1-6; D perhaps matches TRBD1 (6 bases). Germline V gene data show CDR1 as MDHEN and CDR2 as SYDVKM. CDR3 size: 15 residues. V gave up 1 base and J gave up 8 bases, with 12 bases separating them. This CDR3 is CASSLSAGVDSPLHF. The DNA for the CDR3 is TGTGCCAGCAGTTTATCGGCAGGGGTAGATTCACCCCTCCACTTT.

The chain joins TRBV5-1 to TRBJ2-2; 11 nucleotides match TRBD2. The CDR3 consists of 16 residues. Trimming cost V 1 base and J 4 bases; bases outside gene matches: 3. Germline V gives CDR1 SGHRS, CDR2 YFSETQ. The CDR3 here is CASSLLTSGGTGELFF. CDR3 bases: TGCGCCAGCAGCTTGCTTACTAGCGGGGGCACCGGGGAGCTGTTTTTT.

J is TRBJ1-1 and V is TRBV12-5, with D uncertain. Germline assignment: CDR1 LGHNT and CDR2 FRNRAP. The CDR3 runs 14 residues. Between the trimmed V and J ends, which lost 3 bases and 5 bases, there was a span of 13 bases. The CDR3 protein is CASGLAAGFTEAFF. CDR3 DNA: TGTGCTAGTGGTTTAGCTGCAGGTTTTACTGAAGCTTTCTTT.

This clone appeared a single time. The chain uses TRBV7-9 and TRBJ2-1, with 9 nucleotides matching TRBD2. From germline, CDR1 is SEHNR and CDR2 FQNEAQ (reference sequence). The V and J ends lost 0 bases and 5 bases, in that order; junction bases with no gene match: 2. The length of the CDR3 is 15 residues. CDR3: CASSLAASGDNEQFF. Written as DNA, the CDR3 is TGTGCCAGCAGCTTAGCGGCTAGCGGGGACAATGAGCAGTTCTTC. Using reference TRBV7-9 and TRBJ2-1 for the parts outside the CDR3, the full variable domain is DTGVSQNPRHKITKRGQNVTFRCDPISEHNRLYWYRQTLGQGPEFLTYFQNEAQLEKSRLLSDRFSAERPKGSFSTLEIQRTEQGDSAMYLCASSLAASGDNEQFFGPGTRLTVL.

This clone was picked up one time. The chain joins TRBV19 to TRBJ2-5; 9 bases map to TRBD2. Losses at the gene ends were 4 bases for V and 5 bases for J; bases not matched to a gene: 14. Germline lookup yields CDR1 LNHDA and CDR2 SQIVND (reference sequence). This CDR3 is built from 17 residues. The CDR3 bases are TGTGCCAGTAGTACCCCTACTAGCGGGCGACAACCGGAGACCCAGTACTTC. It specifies CASSTPTSGRQPETQYF.